The 22 T cell receptor beta chains listed next were all sequenced from one sample in a study of CD8+CD57+ T cells in acquired aplastic anemia. TCR beta VDJ and CDR3 profiles were obtained from a genomic DNA template. MiXCR, applied by TCRdb to the reads, yields one record per CDR3 protein. The data contain some 42,000 distinct CDR3 sequences, 55% to 80% of them seen just once; the ten biggest clones take up around a quarter. Sequencing input: sorted CD4+, CD8+, or CD8+CD57+ T cells (not recorded which) from PBMCs. The source of these receptors is a human donor in good health, serving as a control.

V usage is TRBV27 and J usage is TRBJ2-7; D is uncertain. The CDR3 is 13 amino acids. Germline CDR1 is MNHEY and CDR2 is SMNVEV (reference sequence). V lost 6 bases and J 4 bases, leaving 13 bases between the germline ends. The DNA for the CDR3 is TGTGCCAGCAGCATAGGGTCAACTTACGAGCAGTACTTC. Amino acids: CASSIGSTYEQYF.

V is TRBV29-1 and J is TRBJ2-7, with 7 bases matching TRBD1. Germline CDR1 is SQVTM and CDR2 is ANQGSEA. With 1 base clipped from V and 3 bases from J, the junction kept 6 bases outside the gene matches. This CDR3 is 14 amino acids long. The DNA of the CDR3 is TGCAGCGTTGAAGGACAGGGAAGTCGCTACGAGCAGTACTTC. Translating it yields CSVEGQGSRYEQYF.

V gene TRBV10-3 combines with J gene TRBJ1-2, with TRBD1 as a possible D gene (6 bases). CDR1 ENHRY and CDR2 SYGVKD come from the germline V gene. Trimming took off 0 bases at V and 2 bases at J, with 10 bases between the two ends. This CDR3 contains 15 residues. The CDR3: CAISESPRGNYGYTF. CDR3 coding DNA: TGTGCCATCAGTGAGTCGCCCAGGGGAAACTATGGCTACACCTTC.

The chain recombines TRBV10-3 with TRBJ2-7; 10 bases fit TRBD1. Germline CDR1 ENHRY, CDR2 SYGVKD. Trimming took 2 bases from V and 3 from J; bases not matched to a gene: 4. The CDR3 sequence is 15 residues long. The CDR3 DNA reads as TGTGCCATCAGTGAGAGGGGACAGGGGTTCTACGAGCAGTACTTC. Translated: CAISERGQGFYEQYF.

This sequence joins TRBV9 and TRBJ2-7, with 8 bases fitting TRBD2. Germline V gene lookup returns CDR1 SGDLS and CDR2 YYNGEE. V lost 0 bases, J lost 12 bases, and 11 bases stayed unmatched. The CDR3 extends over 14 amino acids. In DNA form, the CDR3 reads TGTGCCAGCAGCGTAGGGCCAGGGGTAGCGGGGCGGTACTTC. Amino acids: CASSVGPGVAGRYF.

The rearrangement links TRBV10-3 to TRBJ1-1; 10 nucleotides align to TRBD1. Germline-derived CDR1 and CDR2 are ENHRY and SYGVKD. The CDR3 loop spans 12 amino acids. The J segment lost 9 bases and the V segment lost 4 bases, leaving 2 bases of the junction unmatched. The CDR3 is CAISVDRGQAFF. The CDR3 coding sequence is TGTGCCATCAGTGTAGACAGGGGGCAAGCTTTCTTT.

The gene calls are TRBV9 and TRBJ1-1; D is ambiguous. This CDR3 spans 15 amino acids. CDR1 and CDR2 (germline): SGDLS, YYNGEE. The germline V and J ends were trimmed by 3 bases and 1 base, with 13 bases remaining between them. The CDR3 protein is CASSGPPQTNTEAFF. The CDR3 nucleotides are TGTGCCAGCAGCGGACCACCACAGACGAACACTGAAGCTTTCTTT.

This clonotype was observed a handful of times. V usage is TRBV15 and J usage is TRBJ2-7; the D call may be TRBD1 or TRBD2 (6 bases each). The CDR3 spans 14 residues. Trimming stripped 8 bases from V and 0 bases from J, with 14 bases between. Germline V gene sequence: CDR1 LNHNV, CDR2 YYDKDF (reference sequence). Written as DNA, the CDR3 is TGTGCCACCGCGAGAGGGGGGATCTCCTACGAGCAGTACTTC. Protein sequence: CATARGGISYEQYF.

This clonotype appeared many times. The rearrangement uses TRBV5-1 and TRBJ2-3; 9 nucleotides line up with TRBD1. Germline CDR1 SGHRS, CDR2 YFSETQ. The V gene end was trimmed by 0 bases and the J gene end by 1 base; junction bases not matched to a gene: 3. This CDR3 is 16 amino acids long. The CDR3 reads CASSLARTGGTDTQYF. The CDR3 DNA is TGCGCCAGCAGCTTGGCTCGGACAGGGGGCACAGATACGCAGTATTTT.

V is TRBV9 and J is TRBJ2-5, with 7 bases matching TRBD2. The CDR3 extends over 17 amino acids. Trimming took 0 bases from V and 4 from J; bases not matched to a gene: 12. The V gene's germline CDR1 is SGDLS and CDR2 YYNGEE. CDR3 nucleotides: TGTGCCAGCAGCGTAGTGCCGGGTGGGGGGGACGGAGAGACCCAGTACTTC. Translating gives CASSVVPGGGDGETQYF.

This clonotype was counted ten times or more. The V gene is TRBV7-8, the J gene TRBJ1-4; 7 bases are shared with TRBD1. CDR1 is SGHVS, CDR2 FQNEAQ, per germline. With 5 bases clipped from V and 3 bases from J, the junction kept 6 bases outside the gene matches. CDR3 length: 15 amino acids. The DNA of the CDR3 is TGTGCCAGCAGCAACACAGGGGAATCTAATGAAAAACTGTTTTTT. Its protein is CASSNTGESNEKLFF. The full variable domain, completed using reference TRBV7-8 and TRBJ1-4, is GAGVSQSPRYKVAKRGQDVALRCDPISGHVSLFWYQQALGQGPEFLTYFQNEAQLDKSGLPSDRFFAERPEGSVSTLKIQRTQQEDSAVYLCASSNTGESNEKLFFGSGTQLSVL.

In this sample, this clonotype turned up many times. The chain employs TRBV4-3 and TRBJ2-2; D call uncertain. Germline V gene data show CDR1 as LGHNA and CDR2 as YSLEER. The CDR3 consists of 11 residues. V was clipped by 1 base and J by 6 bases, with 0 bases between them. The CDR3, as DNA: TGCGCCAGCAGCCAAGCCGGGGAGCTGTTTTTT. Its translation: CASSQAGELFF.

This clonotype was observed a handful of times. This chain connects TRBV19 to TRBJ2-3; D might be TRBD2 (6 bases). The germline V and J ends were trimmed by 4 bases and 3 bases, with 14 bases remaining between them. Germline assignment: CDR1 LNHDA and CDR2 SQIVND (reference sequence). The CDR3 runs 15 residues. The CDR3 loop reads CASSTKTSMTDTQYF. For the CDR3, the DNA is TGTGCCAGTAGTACGAAGACTAGTATGACAGATACGCAGTATTTT.

This rearrangement joins TRBV19 to TRBJ1-1, with D possibly matching TRBD1 (6 bases). V lost 6 bases and J lost 5, with 13 bases in between. Germline CDR1 reads LNHDA; CDR2 reads SQIVND (reference sequence). The CDR3 contains 13 residues. For the CDR3, the DNA is TGTGCCAGTAGCTCCTCGGGACAAACTGAAGCTTTCTTT. Translating it yields CASSSSGQTEAFF.

The chain recombines TRBV29-1 with TRBJ1-2; tentatively, D is TRBD1 (5 bases). Trimming took off 1 base at V and 8 bases at J, with 11 bases between the two ends. CDR1 SQVTM and CDR2 ANQGSEA come from the germline V gene. There are 12 residues in the CDR3. CDR3 nucleotides: TGCAGCGTTGAAGTGGGGGATTGGGGCTACACCTTC. It encodes CSVEVGDWGYTF.

The J gene is TRBJ1-4, the V gene TRBV2; TRBD1 aligns across 7 bases. After removal of 2 bases from V and 7 bases from J, the junction contained 7 bases not matched to a gene. The CDR3 is 15 amino acids. Germline assignment: CDR1 SNHLY and CDR2 FYNNEI. CDR3 nucleotide sequence: TGTGCCAGCAGTGAACAGACAGGGTTTGGTGAAAAACTGTTTTTT. It encodes CASSEQTGFGEKLFF.

This chain connects TRBV25-1 to TRBJ2-5, with 7 bases that match TRBD1. Germline CDR1 reads MGHDK; CDR2 reads SYGVNS. V shed 3 bases and J 1 base; nucleotides not matched to a gene: 11. This CDR3 is built from 17 residues. The chain's CDR3 is CASSETRQGRIQETQYF. In DNA, the CDR3 is TGTGCCAGCAGTGAGACGCGACAGGGCCGTATCCAAGAGACCCAGTACTTC.

V and J are TRBV2 and TRBJ2-7; maybe TRBD2 (5 bases). The CDR3 totals 14 residues. Germline-derived CDR1 and CDR2 are SNHLY and FYNNEI. V lost 3 bases, J lost 3 bases, and 12 bases lay in between. The CDR3 sequence is CASSEALAGYEQYF. The CDR3 DNA is TGTGCCAGCAGTGAGGCGCTAGCCGGCTACGAGCAGTACTTC.

A note on this clonotype: This is likely a read error, given that the CDR3 carries no conserved phenylalanine or tryptophan at its end. The CDR3 nucleotides are TGTGCCAGCAGCCCTGACGGGAACACTGAAGCTTTCCTT. It is translated as CASSPDGNTEAFL. The J gene is TRBJ1-1, the V gene TRBV9; D unresolved. With 4 bases removed from V and 1 base from J, the gap between germline ends came to 8 bases. The germline V gene has CDR1 SGDLS and CDR2 YYNGEE. The CDR3 runs to 13 residues.

The CDR3 loop is CASLRGLYGYTF. The CDR3 bases are TGTGCCAGCCTTCGAGGACTCTATGGCTACACCTTC. The V gene is TRBV2, the J gene TRBJ1-2; D not certain. The CDR3 covers 12 residues. V gave up 8 bases and J gave up 4 bases, with 11 bases separating them. Germline values: CDR1 SNHLY, CDR2 FYNNEI.

V usage is TRBV20-1 and J usage is TRBJ2-1; the D is unclear. Trimming removed 3 bases from V and 4 bases from J, with 7 bases in between. Germline V gene data show CDR1 as DFQATT and CDR2 as SNEGSKA (reference sequence). The CDR3 has 12 amino acids. The CDR3 coding sequence is TGCAGTGCTAGGCCACAGTACAATGAGCAGTTCTTC. Amino acids: CSARPQYNEQFF.

The chain carries TRBV2 and TRBJ1-2, with a possible D match to TRBD1 (5 bases). The CDR3 consists of 14 residues. The V end was cut by 7 bases, the J end by 4 bases, with 16 bases between. Germline V gene lookup returns CDR1 SNHLY and CDR2 FYNNEI. CDR3 DNA: TGTGCCAGCAAACCACCGGGACTGGCCTATGGCTACACCTTC. The encoded protein is CASKPPGLAYGYTF.